This T cell receptor (beta chain) was observed in a study of blood T cells in healthy people across ages. Study-wide points: There were more naive CD4+ cells and higher diversity in long-lived donors than in aged donors. Roughly linear age-related decline in beta diversity appeared, significant by age about 37.

PCR was performed a second time for about 7 to 11 cycles using a sample-barcoded 5' primer and a J-beta primer mix. One entry per CDR3 protein, called by TCRdb with MiXCR from the 5' RACE reads. The data hold about 670,000 distinct CDR3 sequences, with 52% observed a single time. Every sample gave at least 5 micrograms of total RNA when it was extracted. As concerns this clonotype: Its specificity is not known.

The clonotype was recovered from a woman over 75 in good health. Sequencing was done on a sample of blood.

The chain's CDR3 is CASSYSNSGSYNEQFF. The CDR3 DNA reads as TGTGCCAGCAGTTACTCGAATAGCGGAAGTTACAATGAGCAGTTCTTC. The chain carries TRBV6-5 and TRBJ2-1, with D possibly TRBD2 on 6 matching bases. V lost 0 bases to trimming and J lost 4 bases, with 13 bases between them. Germline V gene sequence: CDR1 MNHEY, CDR2 SVGAGI. This CDR3 comprises 16 residues.